This T cell receptor beta chain appears in the sequencing data of a study of blood T cell repertoires in COVID-19. In the study overall: In each case, the material was cDNA or gDNA derived from T cells, B-cell-depleted T cells, or PBMCs.

The data were produced by immunoSEQ multiplex PCR, yet TCRdb's version contains in-frame clones alone and is incomplete. The sample yields 150,000 to 200,000 clones, about 83% seen once. In germline, CDR1 is MDHEN, CDR2 SYDVKM. This CDR3 has 13 residues. The V end was cut by 6 bases, the J end by 8 bases, with 13 bases between. The source material was peripheral blood. The V call is TRBV28, the J call TRBJ1-4, with D possibly being TRBD1 (5 bases). The sequence derives from a young man with active or convalescent COVID-19. CDR3 DNA sequence: TGTGCCAGCAGCCAGCAGGGTTACGAAAAACTGTTTTTT. The encoded protein is CASSQQGYEKLFF.